Each of the 3 T cell receptor beta chains below was sequenced from the same sample in a study of cytomegalovirus exposure and HLA in healthy donors. In the PCR, 60 Vbeta and 13 Jbeta primers were used. TCRdb's table, derived via immunoSEQ multiplex PCR, lists solely in-frame clones and lacks some. Recorded here are around 50,000 clones; the top ten clones represent about 2%. The sample consisted of PBMCs. The receptors here all came from a woman in her 40s in good health and CMV-seronegative.

The chain joins TRBV19 to TRBJ2-7; unclear D gene. This CDR3 comprises 15 residues. The germline CDR1 and CDR2 sequences are LNHDA and SQIVND (reference sequence). The V end was cut by 3 bases, the J end by 3 bases, with 15 bases between. The CDR3 nucleotides read TGTGCCAGTAGTATTCAGCCCTCAGGTAACTACGAGCAGTACTTC. It translates to CASSIQPSGNYEQYF.

The J gene is TRBJ1-1, the V gene TRBV19, with 10 bases that match TRBD1. Germline loops: CDR1 LNHDA, CDR2 SQIVND (reference sequence). The CDR3 is 13 amino acids. V lost 8 bases and J lost 5; bases outside the gene matches: 5. The CDR3 loop is CASRRTGGTEAFF. Here the CDR3 DNA reads TGTGCCAGTCGAAGGACAGGGGGGACTGAAGCTTTCTTT.

This chain joins TRBV5-1 and TRBJ1-1; 8 nucleotides line up with TRBD1. Germline V gives CDR1 SGHRS, CDR2 YFSETQ. The CDR3 consists of 14 residues. V shed 0 bases and J 5 bases; nucleotides not matched to a gene: 3. CDR3 DNA sequence: TGCGCCAGCAGCTTGGACAGGGGGGGAACTGAAGCTTTCTTT. Its protein product is CASSLDRGGTEAFF.